This entry lists 18 T cell receptor beta chains sequenced from one sample in a study of radiation and T cells in renal cell carcinoma. The time point: blood 4 weeks post-SBRT, at nephrectomy. The treatment was: 15 Gy SBRT to primary tumor, nephrectomy 4 weeks later. TCRdb keeps only in-frame clones here, not all; method: immunoSEQ multiplex PCR. The table lists fewer than 200,000 clones, roughly nine tenths of them singletons. The sample was blood, taken from a patient whose treatment included radiotherapy and nephrectomy. Receptors were obtained from a woman aged 45-59 years with renal cell carcinoma.

The genes are TRBV4-1 and TRBJ2-3, with TRBD2 matching over 10 bases. The CDR3 is made up of 19 amino acids. Germline CDR1 is MGHRA and CDR2 is YSYEKL. The J segment lost 4 bases and the V segment lost 1 base, leaving 14 bases of the junction unmatched. CDR3 sequence (DNA): TGCGCCAGCAGCCAAGGCCTACTCGGGCCAGCGGGGGGGCCAGATACGCAGTATTTT. Protein: CASSQGLLGPAGGPDTQYF.

V gene TRBV4-1 combines with J gene TRBJ2-3; D may be TRBD1 or TRBD2 (5 bases each). Germline V gene sequence: CDR1 MGHRA, CDR2 YSYEKL. V lost 4 bases to trimming and J lost 4 bases, with 12 bases between them. The CDR3 loop spans 14 amino acids. The CDR3 nucleotides read TGCGCCAGCAGCCCCCCGGGGCTAGCAGATACGCAGTATTTT. Encoded protein: CASSPPGLADTQYF.

This chain connects TRBV7-2 to TRBJ1-5; D unclear. This CDR3 is built from 13 residues. Deletions cut 5 bases from V and 5 bases from J, with 10 bases between. Germline values: CDR1 SGHTA, CDR2 FQGNSA. The DNA for the CDR3 is TGTGCCAGCAGCACGACATGGGATCAGCCCCAGCATTTT. Translation: CASSTTWDQPQHF.

The chain joins TRBV6-1 to TRBJ1-2; D is unclear. The CDR3 has 14 residues. Germline V lookup: CDR1 MNHNS, CDR2 SASEGT. The V end lost 2 bases, the J end lost 8 bases, and 15 bases lay between the germline ends. Written as DNA, the CDR3 is TGTGCCAGCAGTGAAAGCGGGCAATTTGGCGGCTACACCTTC. This encodes CASSESGQFGGYTF.

The chain employs TRBV30 and TRBJ1-5; weak D call: TRBD1 (5 bases). V was shortened by 0 bases and J by 3 bases, with 12 bases between the two germline ends. The CDR3 covers 15 residues. Germline V gene data show CDR1 as GTSNPN and CDR2 as SVGIG (reference sequence). The CDR3 bases are TGTGCCTGGAGTGTAAGCCTTGGGGCCAATCAGCCCCAGCATTTT. This codes for CAWSVSLGANQPQHF.

This sequence joins TRBV7-2 and TRBJ1-5; D uncertain. The germline V gene encodes CDR1 SGHTA and CDR2 FQGNSA. Trimming stripped 4 bases from V and 1 base from J, with 11 bases between. The CDR3 consists of 15 residues. The CDR3 protein is CASSWAWGSNQPQHF. CDR3 DNA sequence: TGTGCCAGCAGCTGGGCATGGGGAAGCAATCAGCCCCAGCATTTT.

J is TRBJ2-2 and V is TRBV19, with D possibly being TRBD2 (6 bases). Germline V CDR1 and CDR2: LNHDA, SQIVND (reference sequence). V was clipped by 6 bases and J by 0 bases, with 17 bases between them. This CDR3 contains 17 residues. The CDR3 DNA sequence: TGTGCCAGTAGGCCACCGGGAGTTAGTTCGAACACCGGGGAGCTGTTTTTT. Encoded protein: CASRPPGVSSNTGELFF. Variable domain in full (rest from reference TRBV19 and TRBJ2-2): DGGITQSPKYLFRKEGQNVTLSCEQNLNHDAMYWYRQDPGQGLRLIYYSQIVNDFQKGDIAEGYSVSREKKESFPLTVTSAQKNPTAFYLCASRPPGVSSNTGELFFGEGSRLTVL.

The chain employs TRBV5-1 and TRBJ2-3; TRBD1 aligns across 9 bases. Germline CDR1 reads SGHRS; CDR2 reads YFSETQ. J gave up 6 bases and V 5 bases, and 7 bases lay outside the gene matches. The CDR3 runs 14 residues. The CDR3 loop reads CASRPDRGFDTQYF. The DNA for the CDR3 is TGCGCCAGCAGACCGGACAGGGGCTTCGATACGCAGTATTTT.

The rearrangement uses TRBV18 and TRBJ2-2; 9 nucleotides line up with TRBD1. The CDR3 runs 17 residues. V dropped 3 bases and J dropped 2; count of bases not matched to a gene: 7. Germline V CDR1 and CDR2: KGHSH, LQKENI. CDR3 residues: CASSPLGQGANTGELFF. CDR3 DNA sequence: TGTGCCAGCTCACCGTTGGGACAGGGTGCTAACACCGGGGAGCTGTTTTTT.

In its sample, this clone was seen a few times. This chain connects TRBV7-9 to TRBJ1-2; 8 bases align to TRBD1. Trimming at V came to 5 bases and at J to 4 bases, leaving 6 bases not matched to a gene. The CDR3 consists of 14 residues. From germline, CDR1 is SEHNR and CDR2 FQNEAQ (reference sequence). CDR3 amino acids: CASSQTGEGYGYTF. The CDR3 bases are TGTGCCAGCAGCCAGACAGGGGAGGGCTATGGCTACACCTTC.

In this sample, this clone turned up once. The rearrangement joins TRBV19 to TRBJ1-2; TRBD1 might be the D (6 bases). This CDR3 comprises 14 residues. The V end was cut by 3 bases, the J end by 3 bases, with 11 bases between. Per the germline V gene, CDR1 is LNHDA and CDR2 is SQIVND (reference sequence). CDR3 nucleotides: TGTGCCAGTAGTATTTGGGGGGCCGACTATGGCTACACCTTC. It specifies CASSIWGADYGYTF.

The V call is TRBV15, the J call TRBJ1-4, with D unclear. The V end lost 0 bases, the J end lost 3 bases, and 5 bases lay between the germline ends. The CDR3 extends over 14 amino acids. Germline values: CDR1 LNHNV, CDR2 YYDKDF (reference sequence). The CDR3 DNA follows: TGTGCCACCAGCAGAGAAGTTTCTAATGAAAAACTGTTTTTT. This sequence encodes CATSREVSNEKLFF.

This clone was counted many times. V usage is TRBV9 and J usage is TRBJ2-3; a weak D match, TRBD2 (6 bases). There are 15 residues in the CDR3. With 0 bases removed from V and 3 bases from J, the gap between germline ends came to 11 bases. CDR1 and CDR2 (germline): SGDLS, YYNGEE. The DNA for the CDR3 is TGTGCCAGCAGCGTAGTAGAGCGGGTGACAGATACGCAGTATTTT. Residues: CASSVVERVTDTQYF.

CDR3 sequence (DNA): TGTGCTAGTGGTTTGGTAAAACTGGGCCGGGGTGTCGGTGGCTACACCTTC. Translating gives CASGLVKLGRGVGGYTF. The chain recombines TRBV12-5 with TRBJ1-2; D gene ambiguous. The CDR3 loop spans 17 amino acids. The ends were cut back, 0 bases at V and 7 bases at J, with 21 bases in the middle. Germline V CDR1 and CDR2: LGHNT, FRNRAP.

V gene TRBV19 combines with J gene TRBJ2-2, with no clear D. CDR1 is LNHDA, CDR2 SQIVND, per germline (reference sequence). The germline V and J ends were trimmed by 8 bases and 6 bases, with 13 bases remaining between them. This CDR3 is built from 13 residues. The CDR3 protein is CASALRGPGELFF. DNA for the CDR3: TGTGCCAGTGCCCTGAGAGGCCCCGGGGAGCTGTTTTTT.

V and J are TRBV6-6 and TRBJ1-2; the D gene is possibly TRBD1 (6 bases). CDR3 size: 13 residues. Germline CDR1 MNHNY, CDR2 SVGAGI (reference sequence). The V end was cut by 4 bases, the J end by 2 bases, with 8 bases between. Written as DNA, the CDR3 is TGTGCCAGCAGTTCACAGGGAAACTATGGCTACACCTTC. As protein: CASSSQGNYGYTF.

This clone showed up just a few times. The V gene is TRBV2, the J gene TRBJ2-7; TRBD2 matches at 7 bases. Trimming cost V 10 bases and J 0 bases; bases outside gene matches: 9. This CDR3 has 14 amino acids. CDR1 is SNHLY and CDR2 is FYNNEI in the germline V gene. The CDR3 reads CATRAGESSYEQYF. The CDR3 DNA reads as TGTGCCACCAGGGCGGGGGAAAGCTCCTACGAGCAGTACTTC.

V gene TRBV7-3 combines with J gene TRBJ1-1; possibly TRBD1 for D (5 bases). CDR3 size: 12 residues. CDR1 is SGHTA and CDR2 is FQGTGA in the germline V gene. The V end lost 5 bases, the J end lost 3 bases, and 7 bases lay between the germline ends. CDR3 loop: CASSDSYTEAFF. CDR3 nucleotide sequence: TGTGCCAGCAGCGACAGTTACACTGAAGCTTTCTTT. The full variable domain, rest sourced from reference TRBV7-3 and TRBJ1-1, is GAGVSQTPSNKVTEKGKYVELRCDPISGHTALYWYRQSLGQGPEFLIYFQGTGAADDSGLPNDRFFAVRPEGSVSTLKIQRTERGDSAVYLCASSDSYTEAFFGQGTRLTVV.